The source of this TCR beta chain is a study of STAT5B mutations in CD4+ large granular lymphocyte leukemia. Broader study findings: 8/27 top patient clones versus 2/35 control clones were TRBV06-family.

The assay was immunoSEQ multiplex PCR, and TCRdb's table has in-frame clones only and misses some. The top ten hold approximately 9.5% of the sample, which has some 23,000 clones, 74% seen once. A single count supports this clone. Its target is unknown. Trimming took 3 bases from V and 2 from J, leaving 3 bases between them. The CDR3 covers 12 residues. CDR1 MGHDK and CDR2 SYGVNS come from the germline V gene. V usage is TRBV25-1 and J usage is TRBJ2-3; D uncertain. The clonotype was recovered from a human donor in good health. The sample taken for sequencing was CD4+ T cells from blood buffy coats. CDR3 nucleotides: TGTGCCAGCAGTGAGTCCACAGATACGCAGTATTTT. Protein: CASSESTDTQYF.